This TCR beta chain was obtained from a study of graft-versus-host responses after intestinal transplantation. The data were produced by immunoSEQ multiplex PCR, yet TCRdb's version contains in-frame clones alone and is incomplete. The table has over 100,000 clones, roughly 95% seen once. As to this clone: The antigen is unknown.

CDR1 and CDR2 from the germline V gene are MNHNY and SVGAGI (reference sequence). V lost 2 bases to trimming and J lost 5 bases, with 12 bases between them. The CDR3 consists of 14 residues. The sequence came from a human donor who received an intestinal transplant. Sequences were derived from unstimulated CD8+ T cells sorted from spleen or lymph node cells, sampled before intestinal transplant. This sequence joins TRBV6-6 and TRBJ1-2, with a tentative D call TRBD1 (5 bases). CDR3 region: CASSYPPSGYGYTF. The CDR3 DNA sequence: TGTGCCAGCAGTTACCCACCGTCAGGGTATGGCTACACCTTC.